The 32 T cell receptor beta chains listed next were all sequenced from one sample in a study of T-cell memory formation after mild COVID-19 (dated by TCRdb to about 2021). Libraries were prepared through 5' RACE. Sequencer: Illumina NovaSeq 6000. TCRdb trimmed the raw reads at Q25, called clones with MiXCR and kept productive beta chains. Each CDR3 protein appears once, grouped with its most common genes and DNA. The table for this sample lists about 390,000 distinct CDR3 sequences; 20% to 25% of them were counted only once. The ten largest make up about 12% of the sample. The sequenced material came from PBMCs or a T cell subset sorted from them (not recorded which). These receptors came from an adult woman who had mild COVID-19 (a few samples of this study predate the infection). The sample titles of this study are shuffled in the database, so cell type and time point are left out; the donor was told from shared clones.

The CDR3 here is CASSPPAGDGYGYTF. As DNA, the CDR3 is TGCGCCAGCAGCCCCCCTGCGGGGGACGGCTATGGCTACACCTTC. The chain combines TRBV5-1 with TRBJ1-2; weak D call: TRBD1 (5 bases). CDR3 length: 15 residues. Germline values: CDR1 SGHRS, CDR2 YFSETQ. Deletions cut 4 bases from V and 4 bases from J, with 17 bases between. The variable domain in full, completed from reference TRBV5-1 and TRBJ1-2, reads KAGVTQTPRYLIKTRGQQVTLSCSPISGHRSVSWYQQTPGQGLQFLFEYFSETQRNKGNFPGRFSGRQFSNSRSEMNVSTLELGDSALYLCASSPPAGDGYGYTFGSGTRLTVV.

The gene calls are TRBV4-3 and TRBJ2-7, with 7 bases aligning to TRBD2. After removal of 0 bases from V and 0 bases from J, the junction contained 8 bases not matched to a gene. This CDR3 region has 17 residues. The V gene's germline CDR1 is LGHNA and CDR2 YSLEER. DNA of the CDR3: TGCGCCAGCAGCCAAGATCCAACCGGGAGGAGCTCCTACGAGCAGTACTTC. Translation: CASSQDPTGRSSYEQYF.

The rearrangement links TRBV20-1 to TRBJ2-3; 7 nucleotides align to TRBD2. The germline gives CDR1 DFQATT, CDR2 SNEGSKA (reference sequence). The CDR3 is made up of 15 amino acids. The trim removed 0 bases at V and 4 bases at J, leaving 7 bases unmatched. CDR3 sequence: CSARDLAGVADTQYF. The CDR3, as DNA: TGCAGTGCTAGAGATCTGGCGGGAGTTGCAGATACGCAGTATTTT.

V is TRBV12-3 or TRBV12-4 and J is TRBJ2-1; weak D call: TRBD1 (7 bases). This CDR3 contains 14 residues. Trimming shortened V by 6 bases and J by 6 bases, and 15 bases separated the two germline ends. The CDR3 spells CASSSGGTANEQFF. The DNA of the CDR3 is TGTGCCAGCAGCTCCGGCGGGACAGCCAATGAGCAGTTCTTC.

This clonotype was picked up a small number of times. The chain couples TRBV6-5 to TRBJ2-1; TRBD2 matches at 10 bases. The junction had 1 base not matched to a gene; V was cut back by 8 bases and J by 0 bases. Germline CDR1 and CDR2: MNHEY and SVGAGI. This CDR3 has 14 amino acids. The chain's CDR3 is CASGLADSYNEQFF. In DNA, the CDR3 is TGTGCCAGCGGACTAGCGGACTCCTACAATGAGCAGTTCTTC.

The chain couples TRBV5-4 to TRBJ2-7; D might be TRBD2 (5 bases). The V gene lost 4 bases and the J gene lost 7 bases, with 12 bases spanning the gap. Germline V lookup: CDR1 SGHNT, CDR2 YYREEE (reference sequence). The CDR3 loop spans 12 amino acids. The CDR3 region has the DNA TGTGCCAGCAGCATCTATCGGAGGGAGCAGTACTTC. This translates into CASSIYRREQYF.

This clonotype was recorded a few times. The V and J genes are TRBV15 and TRBJ2-1; D tentatively reads TRBD1 or TRBD2 (5 bases each). V was cut by 8 bases and J by 8 bases, with 10 bases left in between. Germline lookup yields CDR1 LNHNV and CDR2 YYDKDF (reference sequence). The CDR3 length is 11 residues. The CDR3 sequence: CATVGVDEQFF. The CDR3 bases are TGTGCCACCGTGGGGGTCGATGAGCAGTTCTTC.

J is TRBJ2-1 and V is TRBV9; 11 bases fit TRBD2. With V trimmed by 3 bases and J by 8 bases, 7 bases remained unmatched. This CDR3 has 15 residues. Germline loops: CDR1 SGDLS, CDR2 YYNGEE. The CDR3 DNA sequence: TGTGCCAGCAGCGCCACTAGCGGGAGTGGCTATGAGCAGTTCTTC. Its protein is CASSATSGSGYEQFF.

This clonotype turned up a few times. The chain carries TRBV18 and TRBJ1-1; D unclear. CDR1 and CDR2 (germline): KGHSH, LQKENI. The V and J ends lost 3 bases and 2 bases respectively, with 7 bases between them. The CDR3 runs to 13 residues. The CDR3 loop reads CASSPEFNTEAFF. The CDR3 nucleotides are TGTGCCAGCTCACCCGAATTCAACACTGAAGCTTTCTTT.

This clonotype has just a few counts. CDR3 DNA: TGTGCCAGCAGCTCCGGACAGGGCCGGGACGAGCAGTACTTC. Protein product: CASSSGQGRDEQYF. J is TRBJ2-7 and V is TRBV7-9, with TRBD1 matching over 8 bases. Losses at the gene ends were 4 bases for V and 5 bases for J; bases not matched to a gene: 7. This CDR3 is built from 14 residues. Germline loops: CDR1 SEHNR, CDR2 FQNEAQ (reference sequence).

V and J are TRBV6-5 and TRBJ1-2; D perhaps matches TRBD1 (5 bases). V lost 4 bases to trimming and J lost 7 bases, with 13 bases between them. The CDR3 consists of 13 residues. Per germline, CDR1 MNHEY and CDR2 SVGAGI. Here the CDR3 reads CASSFQGTGGYTF. The CDR3 DNA reads as TGTGCCAGCAGTTTTCAGGGTACCGGTGGCTACACCTTC.

This clonotype was seen a few times. This chain uses TRBV20-1 with TRBJ1-6, with 8 bases that match TRBD1. Trimming at V came to 4 bases and at J to 10 bases, leaving 9 bases not matched to a gene. The CDR3 is made up of 14 amino acids. Germline CDR1 reads DFQATT; CDR2 reads SNEGSKA (reference sequence). The CDR3 is CSAIAGTGESPLHF. The CDR3, as DNA: TGCAGTGCTATAGCCGGGACAGGCGAATCACCCCTCCACTTT.

This clonotype was seen only a few times. This chain uses TRBV5-1 with TRBJ2-7, with unresolved D. Trimming left V 0 bases short and J 1 base short, with 8 bases between. The CDR3 is 14 residues long. CDR1 is SGHRS and CDR2 is YFSETQ in the germline V gene. This CDR3 is CASSLVAASYEQYF. The DNA for the CDR3 is TGCGCCAGCAGCTTGGTAGCAGCTTCCTACGAGCAGTACTTC.

A few counts support this clonotype. This sequence joins TRBV2 and TRBJ1-1; unclear D gene. V was trimmed by 1 base and J by 6 bases, leaving 9 bases between them. The CDR3 runs to 13 residues. Germline V gene lookup returns CDR1 SNHLY and CDR2 FYNNEI. The CDR3 here is CASSEGRHAEAFF. CDR3 nucleotide sequence: TGTGCCAGCAGTGAAGGGCGACATGCTGAAGCTTTCTTT.

This clonotype was counted only a few times. The chain has TRBV7-2 and TRBJ2-3, with 12 bases that match TRBD2. From germline, CDR1 is SGHTA and CDR2 FQGNSA. The CDR3 length is 17 residues. J was trimmed by 2 bases and V by 1 base; bases with no gene match: 4. CDR3 bases: TGTGCCAGCAGCTTAGGCCTAGCGGGGGGGGTCACAGATACGCAGTATTTT. Residues: CASSLGLAGGVTDTQYF.

This clonotype occurred a few times. The chain couples TRBV6-1 to TRBJ1-1; no reliable D call. This CDR3 is 14 amino acids long. The V end lost 3 bases, the J end lost 3 bases, and 11 bases lay between the germline ends. Germline V CDR1 and CDR2: MNHNS, SASEGT. This CDR3 reads CASSDEPEDTEAFF. CDR3 bases: TGTGCCAGCAGTGATGAACCGGAGGACACTGAAGCTTTCTTT.

V usage is TRBV29-1 and J usage is TRBJ1-1; D gene uncertain. The ends were cut back, 4 bases at V and 2 bases at J, with 14 bases in the middle. Germline V lookup: CDR1 SQVTM, CDR2 ANQGSEA. This CDR3 is built from 14 residues. For the CDR3, the DNA is TGCAGCGTTGTACTCTTGGGTGTCAACACTGAAGCTTTCTTT. It specifies CSVVLLGVNTEAFF.

This clonotype appeared many times. The chain employs TRBV12-3 or TRBV12-4 and TRBJ2-3; D may match TRBD1 or TRBD2 (5 bases each). CDR3 length equals 16 residues. Trimming pared 6 bases from V and 0 bases from J, leaving 16 bases between. The CDR3: CASRGTWRYSTDTQYF. In DNA form, the CDR3 reads TGTGCCAGCAGGGGGACCTGGCGGTATAGCACAGATACGCAGTATTTT.

This clonotype has a handful of counts. As DNA, the CDR3 is TGTGCCAGCAGCCCGCGAGGGCCAACGTATGGCTACACCTTC. Translated, it gives CASSPRGPTYGYTF. The rearrangement joins TRBV12-3 or TRBV12-4 to TRBJ1-2; D gene ambiguous. The CDR3 totals 14 residues. The germline V and J ends were trimmed by 6 bases and 5 bases, with 16 bases remaining between them.

The V and J genes are TRBV20-1 and TRBJ1-4; D is perhaps TRBD1 (6 bases). V dropped 2 bases and J dropped 0 bases, with 10 bases sitting between them. This CDR3 has 15 amino acids. CDR1 DFQATT and CDR2 SNEGSKA come from the germline V gene (reference sequence). CDR3 loop: CSARRGIATNEKLFF. In nucleotides, the CDR3 is TGCAGTGCTAGAAGGGGGATTGCAACTAATGAAAAACTGTTTTTT.

This clonotype was picked up a small number of times. This sequence joins TRBV6-5 and TRBJ2-4; 13 nucleotides match TRBD2. The CDR3 length is 18 residues. Germline lookup yields CDR1 MNHEY and CDR2 SVGAGI. J lost 0 bases, V lost 6 bases, and 8 bases had no gene match. CDR3 bases: TGTGCCAGCAGCCGACTAGCGGGGGGCGGCCGAGCCAAAAACATTCAGTACTTC. This codes for CASSRLAGGGRAKNIQYF.

The chain joins TRBV18 to TRBJ2-5; possibly TRBD2 for D (5 bases). There are 11 residues in the CDR3. Per germline, CDR1 KGHSH and CDR2 LQKENI. Trimming shortened V by 6 bases and J by 10 bases, and 12 bases separated the two germline ends. The CDR3 nucleotides read TGTGCCAGCTCCTCTGTGGGAGACCAGTACTTC. This sequence encodes CASSSVGDQYF. The variable domain in full, with the rest retrieved from reference TRBV18 and TRBJ2-5, is NAGVMQNPRHLVRRRGQEARLRCSPMKGHSHVYWYRQLPEEGLKFMVYLQKENIIDESGMPKERFSAEFPKEGPSILRIQQVVRGDSAAYFCASSSVGDQYFGPGTRLLVL.

This chain joins TRBV5-6 and TRBJ2-7; D possibly corresponds to TRBD1 (5 bases). V gave up 3 bases and J gave up 3 bases, with 10 bases separating them. The CDR3 extends over 13 amino acids. Germline CDR1 reads SGHDT; CDR2 reads YYEEEE. In DNA form, the CDR3 reads TGTGCCAGCAGCTCGGACACTGACTACGAGCAGTACTTC. As protein: CASSSDTDYEQYF.

The chain has TRBV6-2 or TRBV6-3 and TRBJ1-2; no reliable D call. Germline V gene data show CDR1 as MNHEY and CDR2 as SVGEGT. Trimming pared 5 bases from V and 6 bases from J, leaving 16 bases between. This CDR3 is 14 amino acids long. The CDR3 bases are TGTGCCAGCAGTCCCCCGAGTGTCGGGCATGGCTACACCTTC. As protein: CASSPPSVGHGYTF.

This clonotype was recorded many times. CDR3: CASSSAGLQETQYF. The CDR3 coding sequence is TGTGCCAGCAGTTCTGCAGGACTTCAAGAGACCCAGTACTTC. This sequence joins TRBV12-3 or TRBV12-4 and TRBJ2-5; possibly TRBD2 for D (5 bases). V was trimmed by 4 bases and J by 2 bases, leaving 11 bases between them. This CDR3 contains 14 residues.

This clonotype came up a few times. CDR3 region: CASSAGTGAHEQYF. The CDR3 nucleotides read TGTGCCAGCAGCGCGGGGACAGGGGCACACGAGCAGTACTTC. This chain joins TRBV5-6 and TRBJ2-7, with 10 bases identical to TRBD1. The germline V gene encodes CDR1 SGHDT and CDR2 YYEEEE. The CDR3 totals 14 residues. The J segment lost 5 bases and the V segment lost 4 bases, leaving 6 bases of the junction unmatched.

The chain has TRBV7-2 and TRBJ1-5; the match to TRBD1 covers 9 bases. Trimming removed 5 bases from V and 7 bases from J; junction bases left unmatched: 9. CDR3 length: 15 amino acids. Germline V CDR1 and CDR2: SGHTA, FQGNSA. The CDR3 region has the DNA TGTGCCAGCAGCCTCCAACAGGGGGCCGGCCAGCCCCAGCATTTT. Its protein product is CASSLQQGAGQPQHF.

This clonotype was recorded many times. The chain couples TRBV7-6 to TRBJ2-4; 9 nucleotides align to TRBD1. The CDR3 is made up of 18 amino acids. Germline CDR1 reads SGHVS; CDR2 reads FNYEAQ. The V gene end was trimmed by 2 bases and the J gene end by 8 bases; junction bases not matched to a gene: 16. CDR3 amino acids: CASSLRIGRGQGRDIQYF. Here the CDR3 DNA reads TGTGCCAGCAGCTTAAGGATTGGTAGAGGACAGGGGAGGGACATTCAGTACTTC. Supplemented by reference TRBV7-6 and TRBJ2-4, the full variable domain reads GAGVSQSPRYKVTKRGQDVALRCDPISGHVSLYWYRQALGQGPEFLTYFNYEAQQDKSGLPNDRFSAERPEGSISTLTIQRTEQRDSAMYRCASSLRIGRGQGRDIQYFGAGTRLSVL.

This clonotype occurred a few times. The chain couples TRBV12-3 or TRBV12-4 to TRBJ2-5; either TRBD1 or TRBD2 may supply D (5 bases each). The length of the CDR3 is 15 residues. V lost 8 bases to trimming and J lost 1 base, with 17 bases between them. CDR3 region: CASSFGLGVQETQYF. CDR3 nucleotides: TGTGCCAGCTCTTTTGGGCTGGGGGTCCAAGAGACCCAGTACTTC.

A single count supports this clonotype. The genes are TRBV18 and TRBJ1-2, with a possible D match to TRBD1 (5 bases). V was shortened by 2 bases and J by 0 bases, with 7 bases between the two germline ends. Germline-derived CDR1 and CDR2 are KGHSH and LQKENI. This CDR3 is built from 14 residues. Here the CDR3 reads CASSPTTANYGYTF. The CDR3 nucleotides are TGTGCCAGCTCACCAACGACAGCTAACTATGGCTACACCTTC.

This clonotype was observed a handful of times. The rearrangement uses TRBV10-3 and TRBJ2-1; the D gene is possibly TRBD1 (6 bases). CDR1 is ENHRY and CDR2 is SYGVKD in the germline V gene. Deletions cut 8 bases from V and 5 bases from J, with 16 bases between. The CDR3 is 14 residues long. The CDR3 nucleotides read TGTGCCATCTACTCCGGGACACAAAACAATGAGCAGTTCTTC. This encodes CAIYSGTQNNEQFF.

The CDR3 region is CASSPYQGRQETQYF. The CDR3 DNA is TGTGCCAGCAGCCCATATCAGGGAAGACAAGAGACCCAGTACTTC. V gene TRBV7-6 combines with J gene TRBJ2-5, with D possibly TRBD1 on 5 matching bases. Germline values: CDR1 SGHVS, CDR2 FNYEAQ. V was pared by 5 bases and J by 2 bases, with 15 bases between. CDR3 size: 15 residues.